This T cell receptor (beta chain) was retrieved from a study of cytomegalovirus exposure and HLA in healthy donors. A note on this clone: As yet, its antigen is unknown.

The PCR ran on 60 Vbeta and 13 Jbeta primers. As originally analysed: A later analysis tallied approximately 80 million unique TCR beta chains, 9 million to 12 million of them shared. Assay: immunoSEQ multiplex PCR; the TCRdb copy retains only in-frame clones and omits some. V, J and clone size were drawn from that table, and D and trimming were deduced from the DNA. The table shows some 99,000 clones, with roughly 71% occurring only once. General observations from the study: Differences between HLA loci emerged in a later analysis of TCR association rates, with DRB1 most and HLA-C fewest. In a later analysis, TCR beta V- and J-gene trimming was associated with a missense DCLRE1C variant.

The germline V gene has CDR1 LNHDA and CDR2 SQIVND (reference sequence). V gave up 6 bases and J gave up 4 bases, with 21 bases separating them. The length of the CDR3 is 16 residues. The rearrangement links TRBV19 to TRBJ1-1, with a tentative D call TRBD1 (5 bases). The sequenced sample was PBMCs. The receptor's source is a woman in her sixties or seventies in good health and CMV-seropositive. CDR3 region: CASSSARAGSSTEAFF. The CDR3, as DNA: TGTGCCAGTAGCTCCGCTAGGGCAGGGTCTAGCACTGAAGCTTTCTTT.